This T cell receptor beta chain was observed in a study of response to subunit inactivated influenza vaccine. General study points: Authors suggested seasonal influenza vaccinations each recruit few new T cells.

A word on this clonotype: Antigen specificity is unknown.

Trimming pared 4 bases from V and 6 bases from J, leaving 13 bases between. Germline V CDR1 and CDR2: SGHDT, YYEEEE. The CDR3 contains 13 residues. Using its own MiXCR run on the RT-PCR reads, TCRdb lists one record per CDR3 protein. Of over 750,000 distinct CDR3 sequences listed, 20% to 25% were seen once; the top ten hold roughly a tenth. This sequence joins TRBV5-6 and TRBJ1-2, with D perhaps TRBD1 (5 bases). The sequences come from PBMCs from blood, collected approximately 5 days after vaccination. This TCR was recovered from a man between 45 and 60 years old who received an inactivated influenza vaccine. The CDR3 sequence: CASSPRQTHGYTF. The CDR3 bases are TGTGCCAGCAGCCCGCGACAGACGCATGGCTACACCTTC.